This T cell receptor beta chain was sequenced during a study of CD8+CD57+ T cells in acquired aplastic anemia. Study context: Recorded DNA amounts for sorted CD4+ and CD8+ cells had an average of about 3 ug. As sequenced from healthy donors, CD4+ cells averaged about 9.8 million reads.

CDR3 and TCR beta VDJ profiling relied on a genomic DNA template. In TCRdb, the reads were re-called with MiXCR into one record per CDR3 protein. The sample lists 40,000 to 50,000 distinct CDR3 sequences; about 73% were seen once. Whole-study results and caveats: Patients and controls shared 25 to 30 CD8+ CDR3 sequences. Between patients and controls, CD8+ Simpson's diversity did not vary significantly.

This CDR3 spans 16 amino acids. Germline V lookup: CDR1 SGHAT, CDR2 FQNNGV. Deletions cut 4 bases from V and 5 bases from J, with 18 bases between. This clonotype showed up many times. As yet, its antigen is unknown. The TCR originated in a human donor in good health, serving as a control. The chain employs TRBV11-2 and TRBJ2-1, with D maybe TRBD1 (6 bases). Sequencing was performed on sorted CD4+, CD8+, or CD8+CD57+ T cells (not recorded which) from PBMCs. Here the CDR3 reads CASSSREDSIHNEQFF. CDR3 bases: TGTGCCAGCAGCTCAAGAGAGGACAGCATTCACAATGAGCAGTTCTTC.